This note documents a single T cell receptor (beta chain) sequence. This entry is derived from a study of T-cell reconstitution after alpha-beta-depleted transplantation in children. The V gene lost 1 base and the J gene lost 2 bases, with 17 bases spanning the gap. This CDR3 spans 17 amino acids. Germline V CDR1 and CDR2: SEHNR, FQNEAQ (reference sequence). A TCRbeta library incorporating unique molecular identifiers was prepared. TCRdb called the PCR reads again in MiXCR, with one record for every CDR3 protein. Found here are around 360,000 distinct CDR3 sequences, under 13% of them singletons; the top ten hold around 2.4%.

The specimen was PBMCs from the stem cell graft donor, collected from the stem cell graft. The source is a human donor who donated a stem cell graft to a child with acute lymphoblastic leukemia. This chain uses TRBV7-9 with TRBJ2-5; a weak D match, TRBD1 (5 bases). CDR3 coding DNA: TGTGCCAGCAGCTTAGATCAGGGTCTCCGGACGCAAGAGACCCAGTACTTC. It is translated as CASSLDQGLRTQETQYF.